A single sample gave rise to the 20 T cell receptor beta chains below, sequenced in a study of T cells in Graves' hyperthyroidism and ophthalmopathy. Researchers took RNA transcripts and amplified the TCR beta CDR3 regions from them. HTBI primers were used for first-round RT-PCR of the TCR CDR3. TCRdb reprocessed the multiplex PCR reads with MiXCR, giving one entry per CDR3 protein. The table shows about 590,000 distinct CDR3 sequences, with 13% to 15% occurring only once. What was sequenced was blood. Source of these receptors: a woman aged 18-29 years with Graves' ophthalmopathy.

This clonotype was seen repeatedly, ten times or more. CDR3 loop: CASSTRGYEQYF. The DNA of the CDR3 is TGTGCCAGCAGCACCCGGGGGTACGAGCAGTACTTC. V gene TRBV7-2 combines with J gene TRBJ2-7, with D tentatively TRBD2 (6 bases). Germline V lookup: CDR1 SGHTA, CDR2 FQGNSA. The CDR3 has 12 amino acids. Trimming took 5 bases from V and 4 from J, leaving 9 bases between them.

This clonotype was seen ten or more times. V usage is TRBV7-2 and J usage is TRBJ1-2; possibly TRBD1 for D (6 bases). The CDR3 is made up of 14 amino acids. The germline CDR1 and CDR2 sequences are SGHTA and FQGNSA. Between the trimmed V and J ends, which lost 5 bases and 5 bases, there was a span of 15 bases. The CDR3 reads CASSLHREAYGYTF. CDR3 nucleotide sequence: TGTGCCAGCAGCCTACACAGGGAAGCATATGGCTACACCTTC.

The chain couples TRBV7-3 to TRBJ1-5; D not resolved. This CDR3 is built from 20 residues. Germline loops: CDR1 SGHTA, CDR2 FQGTGA. The V and J ends lost 3 bases and 0 bases respectively, with 24 bases between them. The CDR3 is CASSFGMWERYCYSNQPQHF. The DNA for the CDR3 is TGTGCCAGCAGCTTTGGGATGTGGGAGCGCTACTGCTATAGCAATCAGCCCCAGCATTTT. Full variable domain (outside the CDR3, taken from reference TRBV7-3 and TRBJ1-5): GAGVSQTPSNKVTEKGKYVELRCDPISGHTALYWYRQSLGQGPEFLIYFQGTGAADDSGLPNDRFFAVRPEGSVSTLKIQRTERGDSAVYLCASSFGMWERYCYSNQPQHFGDGTRLSIL.

This clonotype was counted ten times or more. This chain links TRBV5-8 with TRBJ1-1, with D possibly TRBD1 on 6 matching bases. This CDR3 has 15 amino acids. Deletions cut 0 bases from V and 6 bases from J, with 15 bases between. CDR1 SGHTS and CDR2 YDEGEE come from the germline V gene. CDR3 amino acids: CASSLGSPGEAEAFF. Here the CDR3 DNA reads TGTGCCAGCAGCTTGGGATCACCAGGGGAGGCTGAAGCTTTCTTT.

Note on this clonotype: A read error is possible here, since a much larger clone lies one base away. The rearrangement uses TRBV12-3 or TRBV12-4 and TRBJ2-5, with TRBD1 matching 7 bases. V trimming: 1 base; J trimming: 7 bases; junction bases outside the gene matches: 12. The CDR3 sequence is 16 residues long. The CDR3 nucleotides are TGTGCCAGCAGTTTAGTAGGGGGCCTTACTAGGAGGACCCAGTACTTC. This codes for CASSLVGGLTRRTQYF.

This clonotype was picked up many times. The V and J genes are TRBV2 and TRBJ2-3; no clear D gene. The V and J ends lost 3 bases and 2 bases respectively, with 18 bases between them. This CDR3 contains 17 residues. Germline V CDR1 and CDR2: SNHLY, FYNNEI. In DNA form, the CDR3 reads TGTGCCAGCAGTGAGTGGATAGCCAACATTAACACAGATACGCAGTATTTT. Amino acids: CASSEWIANINTDTQYF.

The sample holds many counts of this clonotype. This sequence joins TRBV6-1 and TRBJ1-1, with 10 bases lining up with TRBD1. V was pared by 6 bases and J by 8 bases, with 6 bases of the junction left unmatched. The CDR3 runs to 13 residues. Germline V lookup: CDR1 MNHNS, CDR2 SASEGT. The CDR3 protein is CASSGTGASEAFF. The DNA of the CDR3 is TGTGCCAGCAGCGGGACAGGGGCATCCGAAGCTTTCTTT.

This clonotype was found many times. V gene TRBV29-1 combines with J gene TRBJ1-2; maybe TRBD1 (6 bases). The CDR3 runs 15 residues. Germline V lookup: CDR1 SQVTM, CDR2 ANQGSEA. Trimming cost V 6 bases and J 4 bases, with 21 bases left between them. CDR3 in DNA: TGCAGCGTGCCCGAGGGTGGGGGGGGCGGCTATGGCTACACCTTC. As protein: CSVPEGGGGGYGYTF.

In this sample, this clonotype turned up a few times. Here the CDR3 reads CASRDKGNTEAFF. In DNA form, the CDR3 reads TGTGCCAGCAGAGACAAGGGGAACACTGAAGCTTTCTTT. The chain joins TRBV12-3 or TRBV12-4 to TRBJ1-1; D is unresolved. Trimming removed 6 bases at V and 1 base at J, with 9 bases between. The CDR3 consists of 13 residues.

This clonotype was found many times. The chain carries TRBV7-8 and TRBJ2-1, with TRBD2 as a possible D gene (7 bases). The CDR3 has 16 residues. Germline V gene lookup returns CDR1 SGHVS and CDR2 FQNEAQ. The V gene lost 2 bases and the J gene lost 3 bases, with 14 bases spanning the gap. The CDR3 region has the DNA TGTGCCAGCAGCTTAATGGGGGGGCGAAACTACAATGAGCAGTTCTTC. This gives the protein CASSLMGGRNYNEQFF.

This clonotype was seen a few times. This chain links TRBV4-1 with TRBJ2-1, with 10 bases that match TRBD2. The trim removed 0 bases at V and 9 bases at J, leaving 8 bases unmatched. The CDR3 contains 16 residues. Germline CDR1 MGHRA, CDR2 YSYEKL. The CDR3 DNA follows: TGCGCCAGCAGCCAAGATGCAAGCGGGAGGGCCGGTGAGCAGTTCTTC. It translates to CASSQDASGRAGEQFF.

This clonotype was seen just once. This clone may be a read error of a much larger clone one base away. The chain uses TRBV20-1 and TRBJ2-5, with 10 bases that match TRBD2. Germline-derived CDR1 and CDR2 are DFQATT and SNEGSKA (reference sequence). This CDR3 contains 13 residues. CDR3 amino acids: CSATIAGGEAQYF. The CDR3 DNA reads as TGCAGTGCTACTATAGCGGGAGGAGAGGCCCAGTACTTC.

This clonotype was picked up many times. The chain uses TRBV27 and TRBJ2-7; TRBD2 aligns across 12 bases. Looked up from germline, CDR1 is MNHEY and CDR2 is SMNVEV (reference sequence). V dropped 2 bases and J dropped 5; count of bases not matched to a gene: 10. The CDR3 length is 17 residues. The CDR3 protein is CASSLRITSGRSHEQYF. The DNA for the CDR3 is TGTGCCAGCAGTTTAAGGATAACTAGCGGGAGGTCCCACGAGCAGTACTTC.

This clonotype was seen only a few times. The rearrangement links TRBV27 to TRBJ1-6; unclear D gene. V was trimmed by 6 bases and J by 4 bases, leaving 10 bases between them. The CDR3 spans 14 residues. The germline CDR1 and CDR2 sequences are MNHEY and SMNVEV (reference sequence). Here the CDR3 reads CASRLWLYNSPLHF. For the CDR3, the DNA is TGTGCCAGCAGACTTTGGCTATATAATTCACCCCTCCACTTT.

This clonotype occurred many times. V gene TRBV13 combines with J gene TRBJ2-2; no definite D call. The germline V gene encodes CDR1 PRHDT and CDR2 FYEKMQ (reference sequence). The ends were cut back, 6 bases at V and 1 base at J, with 15 bases in the middle. The CDR3 is made up of 16 amino acids. This CDR3 is CASRRFGRMNTGELFF. The CDR3 region has the DNA TGTGCCAGCAGGAGATTCGGAAGGATGAACACCGGGGAGCTGTTTTTT.

This clonotype came up many times. The V gene is TRBV28, the J gene TRBJ2-3; TRBD2 agrees at 7 bases. V trimming: 2 bases; J trimming: 5 bases; junction bases outside the gene matches: 7. The germline CDR1 and CDR2 sequences are MDHEN and SYDVKM. The CDR3 length is 15 residues. The CDR3 protein is CASSLAAGVVDTQYF. The CDR3 nucleotides are TGTGCCAGCAGTTTAGCGGCGGGAGTTGTAGATACGCAGTATTTT.

The V and J genes are TRBV6-1 and TRBJ2-3, with D maybe TRBD1 (6 bases). The germline gives CDR1 MNHNS, CDR2 SASEGT. CDR3 length: 17 amino acids. Trimming pared 5 bases from V and 2 bases from J, leaving 20 bases between. The CDR3 sequence is CASSPQPQGIYTDTQYF. The CDR3 DNA follows: TGTGCCAGCAGTCCCCAACCTCAGGGGATATACACAGATACGCAGTATTTT.

The chain carries TRBV7-2 and TRBJ1-2, with D possibly being TRBD1 (6 bases). The V end lost 5 bases, the J end lost 8 bases, and 21 bases lay between the germline ends. This CDR3 has 15 amino acids. Germline-derived CDR1 and CDR2 are SGHTA and FQGNSA. The CDR3 reads CASSPRDTSIVGYTF. Here the CDR3 DNA reads TGTGCCAGCAGCCCCCGGGACACCTCTATTGTCGGCTACACCTTC.

At least ten counts were recorded for this clonotype. The gene calls are TRBV30 and TRBJ2-7; unclear D gene. V lost 3 bases and J lost 2, with 11 bases in between. CDR1 and CDR2 (germline): GTSNPN, SVGIG (reference sequence). The CDR3 is 13 amino acids. CDR3 region: CAWRGITPYEQYF. The CDR3 DNA reads as TGTGCCTGGAGGGGGATTACACCCTACGAGCAGTACTTC. Together with reference TRBV30 and TRBJ2-7, the CDR3 gives the full variable domain: SQTIHQWPATLVQPVGSPLSLECTVEGTSNPNLYWYRQAAGRGLQLLFYSVGIGQISSEVPQNLSASRPQDRQFILSSKKLLLSDSGFYLCAWRGITPYEQYFGPGTRLTVT.

The chain joins TRBV19 to TRBJ2-1; D call uncertain. V gave up 3 bases and J gave up 8 bases, with 11 bases separating them. CDR1 LNHDA and CDR2 SQIVND come from the germline V gene (reference sequence). This CDR3 comprises 13 residues. CDR3 DNA: TGTGCCAGTAGTATGGGATTTTTAGATGAGCAGTTCTTC. It specifies CASSMGFLDEQFF.